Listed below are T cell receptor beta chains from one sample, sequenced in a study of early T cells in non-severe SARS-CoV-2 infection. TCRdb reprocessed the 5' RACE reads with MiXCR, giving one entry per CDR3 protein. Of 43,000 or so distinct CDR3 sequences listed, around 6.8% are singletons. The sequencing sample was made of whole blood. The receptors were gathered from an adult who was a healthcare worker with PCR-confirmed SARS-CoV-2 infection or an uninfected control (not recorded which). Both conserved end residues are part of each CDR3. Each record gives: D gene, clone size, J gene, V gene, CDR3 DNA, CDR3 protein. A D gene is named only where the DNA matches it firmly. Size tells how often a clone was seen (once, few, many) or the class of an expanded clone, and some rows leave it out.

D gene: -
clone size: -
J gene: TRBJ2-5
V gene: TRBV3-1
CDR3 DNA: TGTGCCAGCAGCGAACTACAAGTCCAAGAGACCCAGTACTTC
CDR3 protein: CASSELQVQETQYF

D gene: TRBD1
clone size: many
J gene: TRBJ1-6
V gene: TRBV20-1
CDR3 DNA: TGCAGTGCTAGAGCCCCACAGGGGGAGCACTCACCCCTCCACTTT
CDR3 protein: CSARAPQGEHSPLHF

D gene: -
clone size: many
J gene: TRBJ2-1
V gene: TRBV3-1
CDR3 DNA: TGTGCCAGCAGCCAAGATTTGGGCCAGGAATACTACAATGAGCAGTTCTTC
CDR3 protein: CASSQDLGQEYYNEQFF

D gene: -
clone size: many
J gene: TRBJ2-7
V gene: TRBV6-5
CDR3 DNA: TGTGCCAGCAGTTCCCCCCGTAGTGGCTACGAGCAGTACTTC
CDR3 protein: CASSSPRSGYEQYF

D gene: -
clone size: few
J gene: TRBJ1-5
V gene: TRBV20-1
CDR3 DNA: TGCAGTGCCGGACTTGACACCGTAAATCAGCCCCAGCATTTT
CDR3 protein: CSAGLDTVNQPQHF

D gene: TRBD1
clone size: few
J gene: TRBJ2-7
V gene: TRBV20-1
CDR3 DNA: TGCAGTGCTAGCGGTGGGACAGGGGCCCACGAGCAGTACTTC
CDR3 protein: CSASGGTGAHEQYF

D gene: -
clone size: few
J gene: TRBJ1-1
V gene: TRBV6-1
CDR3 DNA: TGTGCCAGCAACCAGGGGAACACTGAAGCTTTCTTT
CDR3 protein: CASNQGNTEAFF

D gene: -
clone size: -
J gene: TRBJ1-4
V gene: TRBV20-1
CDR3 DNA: TGCAGTGCTCCAGGACAGCCAACTAATGAAAAACTGTTTTTT
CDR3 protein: CSAPGQPTNEKLFF

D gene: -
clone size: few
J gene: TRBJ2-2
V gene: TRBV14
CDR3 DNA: TGTGCCAGCAGCCAAGATACTAGCCTGTCCACCGGGGAGCTGTTTTTT
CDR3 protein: CASSQDTSLSTGELFF

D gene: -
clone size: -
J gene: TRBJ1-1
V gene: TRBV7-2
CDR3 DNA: TGTGCCAGCGGCTTAGAGCAGGGGAGGGAAACTGAAGCTTTCTTT
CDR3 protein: CASGLEQGRETEAFF

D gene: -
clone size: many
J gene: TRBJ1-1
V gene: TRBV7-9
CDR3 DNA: TGTGCCAGCAGCTTAGGAGAATCACGAGCTTTCTTT
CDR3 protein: CASSLGESRAFF

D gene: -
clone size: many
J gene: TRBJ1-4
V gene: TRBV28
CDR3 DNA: TGTGCCAGCAGTCTTACAGGGACTAGGGAAAAACTGTTTTTT
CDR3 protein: CASSLTGTREKLFF

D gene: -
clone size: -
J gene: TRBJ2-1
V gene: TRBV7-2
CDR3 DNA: TGTGCCAGCAGCTTATACGGCGGCTACAATGAGCAGTTCTTC
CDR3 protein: CASSLYGGYNEQFF

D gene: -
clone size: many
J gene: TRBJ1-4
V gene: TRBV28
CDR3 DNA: TGTGCCAGCGTTAAGGCAGGGACTACTAATGAAAAACTGTTTTTT
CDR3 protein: CASVKAGTTNEKLFF

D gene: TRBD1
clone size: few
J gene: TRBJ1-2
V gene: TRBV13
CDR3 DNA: TGTGCCAGCAGCTTAGGGATGACAGGGGGCCGCCCGGGAGGCTACACCTTC
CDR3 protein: CASSLGMTGGRPGGYTF

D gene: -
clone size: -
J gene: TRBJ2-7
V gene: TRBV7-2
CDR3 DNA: TGTGCCAGCAGCCAATCTCCGGGACGATACGAGCAGTACTTC
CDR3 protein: CASSQSPGRYEQYF

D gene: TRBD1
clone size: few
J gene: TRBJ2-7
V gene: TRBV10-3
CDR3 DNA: TGTGCCATCAGTGAAGACAGGGACATCCACGAGCAGTACTTC
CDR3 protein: CAISEDRDIHEQYF

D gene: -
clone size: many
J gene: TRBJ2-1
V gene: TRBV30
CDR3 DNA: TGTGCCTGGAGTCAAGCCCCTAACAGGTACTGGAATGAGCAGTTCTTC
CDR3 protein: CAWSQAPNRYWNEQFF

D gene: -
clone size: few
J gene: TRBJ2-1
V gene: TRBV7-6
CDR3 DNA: TGTGCCAGCAGCTTAGAGGTGGTAACCGCCTACAATGAGCAGTTCTTC
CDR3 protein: CASSLEVVTAYNEQFF

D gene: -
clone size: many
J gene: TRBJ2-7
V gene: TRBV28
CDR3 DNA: TGTGCCAGCAGTTTACCCATGGAGTACGAGCAGTACTTC
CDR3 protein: CASSLPMEYEQYF

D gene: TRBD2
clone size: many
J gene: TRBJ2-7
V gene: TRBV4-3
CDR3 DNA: TGCGCCAGCAGCCAGTTTCTAGGGACTAGCTCCGAGCAGTACTTC
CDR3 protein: CASSQFLGTSSEQYF

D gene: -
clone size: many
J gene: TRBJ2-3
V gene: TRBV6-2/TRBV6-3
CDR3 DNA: TGTGCCAGCAGTTACGGGGGGGCCACAGATACGCAGTATTTT
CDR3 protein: CASSYGGATDTQYF

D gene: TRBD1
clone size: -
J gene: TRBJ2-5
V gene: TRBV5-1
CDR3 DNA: TGCGCCAGCAGCTTGGCCGGGACAGTTGGAGAGACCCAGTACTTC
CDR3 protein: CASSLAGTVGETQYF

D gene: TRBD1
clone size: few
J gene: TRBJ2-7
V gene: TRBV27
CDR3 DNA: TGTGCCAGCAGTTCAACAGGGGGCGGCTCCTACGAGCAGTACTTC
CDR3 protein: CASSSTGGGSYEQYF

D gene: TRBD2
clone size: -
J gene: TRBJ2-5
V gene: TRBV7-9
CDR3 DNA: TGTGCCAGCAGCTCGCGGGGAGGGGAGACCCAGTACTTC
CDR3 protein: CASSSRGGETQYF

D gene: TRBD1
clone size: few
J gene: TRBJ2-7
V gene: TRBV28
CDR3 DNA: TGTGCCAGCAGTTTATTGGCAGGGGGCAGGGTCGAGCAGTACTTC
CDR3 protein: CASSLLAGGRVEQYF

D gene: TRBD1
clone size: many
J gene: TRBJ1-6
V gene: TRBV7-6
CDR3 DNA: TGTGCCAGCACCCTGACAGGGTCTTCACCCCTCCACTTT
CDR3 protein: CASTLTGSSPLHF

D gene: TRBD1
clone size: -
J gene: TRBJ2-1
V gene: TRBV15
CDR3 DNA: TGTGCCACCAGCAGAGACTACCGGGACAGGTATGGTGAGCAGTTCTTC
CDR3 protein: CATSRDYRDRYGEQFF

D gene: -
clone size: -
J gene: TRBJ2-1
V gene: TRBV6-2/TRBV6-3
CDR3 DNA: TGTGCCAGCAGTTACTCATTCCCGCCCGATGAGCAGTTCTTC
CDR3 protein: CASSYSFPPDEQFF

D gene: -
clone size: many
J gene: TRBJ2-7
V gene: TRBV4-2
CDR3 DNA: TGTGCCAGCAGCCCCGTAGTGGGCAGTTCCCCCTACGAGCAGTACTTC
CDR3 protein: CASSPVVGSSPYEQYF

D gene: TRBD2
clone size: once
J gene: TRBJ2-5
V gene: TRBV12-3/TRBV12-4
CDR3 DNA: TGTGCCAGCAGTTCTCCGAGGAGCGGGGGGGCCCAAGAGACCCAGTACTTC
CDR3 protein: CASSSPRSGGAQETQYF

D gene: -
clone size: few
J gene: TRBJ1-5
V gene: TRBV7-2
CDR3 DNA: TGTGCCAGCAGCTCACAGGGTCGGCGCAATCAGCCCCAGCATTTT
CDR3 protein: CASSSQGRRNQPQHF

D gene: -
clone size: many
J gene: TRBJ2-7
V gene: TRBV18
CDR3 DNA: TGTGCCAGCTCACCACCGGCGGCCTACGAGCAGTACTTC
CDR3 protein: CASSPPAAYEQYF

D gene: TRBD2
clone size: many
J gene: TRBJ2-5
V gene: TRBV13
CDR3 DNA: TGTGCCAGCAGCTTAGAAGGGAACCTACGGGGGGGCTTGGAGACCCAGTACTTC
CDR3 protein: CASSLEGNLRGGLETQYF

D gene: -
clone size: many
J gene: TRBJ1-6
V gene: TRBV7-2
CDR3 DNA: TGTGCCAGCAGCTTAGATTTCGGTTCACCCCTCCACTTT
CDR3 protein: CASSLDFGSPLHF

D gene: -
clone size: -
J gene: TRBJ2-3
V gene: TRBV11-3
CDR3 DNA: TGTGCCAGCAGCTTAGGGACGGAACGCACAGATACGCAGTATTTT
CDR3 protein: CASSLGTERTDTQYF

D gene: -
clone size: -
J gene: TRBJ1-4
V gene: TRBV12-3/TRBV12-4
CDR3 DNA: TGTGCCAGCAGTCTAAGGGACGTGGGAATTAATGAAAAACTGTTTTTT
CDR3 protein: CASSLRDVGINEKLFF

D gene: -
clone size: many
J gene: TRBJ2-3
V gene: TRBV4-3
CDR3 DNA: TGCGCCAGCAGTCAAGATTGGGGCAGAAGAGATACGCAGTATTTT
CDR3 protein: CASSQDWGRRDTQYF

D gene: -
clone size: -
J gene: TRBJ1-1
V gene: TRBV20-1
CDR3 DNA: TGCAGTGGCAAGACATGGAGGCGGGTAGCTTTCTTT
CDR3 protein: CSGKTWRRVAFF

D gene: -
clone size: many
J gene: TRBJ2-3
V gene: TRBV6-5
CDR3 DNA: TGTGCCAGCAGCCGGGGGTTATCGGATACGCAGTATTTT
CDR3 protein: CASSRGLSDTQYF

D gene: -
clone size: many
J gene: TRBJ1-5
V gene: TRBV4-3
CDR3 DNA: TGCGCCAGCAGCCAAAGTCGGGGGTTACATAGCAATCAGCCCCAGCATTTT
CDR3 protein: CASSQSRGLHSNQPQHF

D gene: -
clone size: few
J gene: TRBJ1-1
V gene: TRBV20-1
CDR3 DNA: TGCAGTGCTAGTCGCACCCGTGTCATGAACACTGAAGCTTTCTTT
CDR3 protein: CSASRTRVMNTEAFF

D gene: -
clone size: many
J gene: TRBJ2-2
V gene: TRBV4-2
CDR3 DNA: TGTGCCAGCAGCCAGGCTCCCGGGACACCGGCTGACGCCGGGGAGCTGTTTTTT
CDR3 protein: CASSQAPGTPADAGELFF

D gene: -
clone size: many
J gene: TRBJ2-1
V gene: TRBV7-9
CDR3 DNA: TGTGCCAGCACCCTTTCCGGCAATGAGCAGTTCTTC
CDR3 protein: CASTLSGNEQFF

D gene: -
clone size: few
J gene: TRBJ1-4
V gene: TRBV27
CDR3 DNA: TGTGCCAGCAGTTTACGAGGGAATAATGAAAAACTGTTTTTT
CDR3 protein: CASSLRGNNEKLFF

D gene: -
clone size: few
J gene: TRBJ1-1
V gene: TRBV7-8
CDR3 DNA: TGTGCCAGCAGCTTAGTTCGCGTTGGGGGGCCAGCTTTCTTT
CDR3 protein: CASSLVRVGGPAFF

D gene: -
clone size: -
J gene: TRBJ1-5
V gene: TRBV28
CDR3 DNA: TGTGCCAGCAAGACGGGAAATCAGCCCCAGCATTTT
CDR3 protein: CASKTGNQPQHF

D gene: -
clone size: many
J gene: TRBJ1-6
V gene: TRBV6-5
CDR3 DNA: TGTGCCAGCACCGCTAATTTGTATTCACCCCTCCACTTT
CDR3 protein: CASTANLYSPLHF

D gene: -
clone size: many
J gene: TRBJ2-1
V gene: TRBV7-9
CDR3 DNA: TGTGCCAGCAGTCCTGACTTTACCCAGGTTGGGGTCTTCTTC
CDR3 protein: CASSPDFTQVGVFF

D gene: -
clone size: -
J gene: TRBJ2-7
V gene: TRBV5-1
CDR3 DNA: TGCGCCAGCAGCTTGGGCTCCGACCGGGCCTACGAGCAGTACTTC
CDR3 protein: CASSLGSDRAYEQYF

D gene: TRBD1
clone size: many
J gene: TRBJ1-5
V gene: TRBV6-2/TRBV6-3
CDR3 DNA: TGTGCCAGCAGCCGACAGGGTTCGGGGGATAGCAATCAGCCCCAGCATTTT
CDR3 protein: CASSRQGSGDSNQPQHF

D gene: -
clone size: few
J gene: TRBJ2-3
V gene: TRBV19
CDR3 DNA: TGTGCCAGTAGTATAGGGGGCTTTAGCACAGATACGCAGTATTTT
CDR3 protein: CASSIGGFSTDTQYF